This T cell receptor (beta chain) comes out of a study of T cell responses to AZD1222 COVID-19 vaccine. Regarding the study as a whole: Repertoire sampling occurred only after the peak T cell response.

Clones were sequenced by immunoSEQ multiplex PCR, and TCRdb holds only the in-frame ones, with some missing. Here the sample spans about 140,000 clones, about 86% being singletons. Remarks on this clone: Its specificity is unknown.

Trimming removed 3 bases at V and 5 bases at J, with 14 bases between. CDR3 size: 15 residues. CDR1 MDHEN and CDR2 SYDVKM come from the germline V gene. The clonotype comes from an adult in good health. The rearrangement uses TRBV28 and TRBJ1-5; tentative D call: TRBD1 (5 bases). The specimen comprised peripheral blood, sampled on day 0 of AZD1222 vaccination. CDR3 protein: CASSLGLSGDQPQHF. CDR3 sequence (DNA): TGTGCCAGCAGTTTGGGGCTTTCGGGGGATCAGCCCCAGCATTTT.